This record concerns one T cell receptor beta chain sequence. The data stem from a study of blood T cell repertoires in COVID-19. Study context: From T cells, B-cell-depleted T cells, or PBMCs came the material, which was cDNA or gDNA.

Original handling: Amplification of reference gene primers was used by the study to estimate nucleated cell counts. Assay: immunoSEQ multiplex PCR; the TCRdb copy retains only in-frame clones and omits some. V, J and clone size are taken as reported in that table, and D and trimming were inferred from the DNA itself. The table has nearly 350,000 clones, roughly 90% seen once. The V gene's germline CDR1 is SGHKS and CDR2 YYEKEE (reference sequence). The length of the CDR3 is 16 residues. V trimming: 4 bases; J trimming: 2 bases; junction bases outside the gene matches: 8. V and J are TRBV5-5 and TRBJ1-5; 8 nucleotides match TRBD1. Specimen: peripheral blood. The receptor comes from a woman aged 65 to 85 with COVID-19, enrolled during active disease. The DNA for the CDR3 is TGTGCCAGCAGCACATCGACAGGGGTCGGCAATCAGCCCCAGCATTTT. Translating it yields CASSTSTGVGNQPQHF.